The clone carrying this TCR beta chain was recorded only once. These data are taken from a study of OX40 agonist ivuxolimab in advanced cancers. Background on the study: Patients were dosed with the agonistic anti-OX40 (CD134) antibody ivuxolimab. Across the patients, intravenous ivuxolimab was delivered every 2 weeks at 0.01 to 10 mg/kg.

TCRdb's copy holds only in-frame clones and misses some; the assay was immunoSEQ multiplex PCR. The table has tens of thousands of clones, approximately 85% seen once; the top ten hold under 3%. This CDR3 spans 12 amino acids. Germline V CDR1 and CDR2: SGHDN, FVKESK. The V and J ends lost 6 bases and 1 base respectively, with 6 bases between them. This chain connects TRBV14 to TRBJ2-5; D possibly corresponds to TRBD2 (5 bases). The sample was CD4+ or CD8+ T cells sorted from blood, taken in a trial of the OX40 agonist ivuxolimab. This TCR derives from an adult with an advanced solid tumor such as melanoma, head and neck, liver or kidney cancer. CDR3 region: CASSRGQETQYF. In nucleotides, the CDR3 is TGTGCCAGCAGTCGGGGCCAAGAGACCCAGTACTTC.